This TCR beta chain was captured in a study of OX40 agonist ivuxolimab in advanced cancers. V shed 0 bases and J shed 5 bases, with 9 bases lying between them. The CDR3 is 14 amino acids. Germline V gives CDR1 SGHRS, CDR2 YFSETQ. The assay was immunoSEQ multiplex PCR, and TCRdb's table has in-frame clones only and misses some. The sample contains about 85,000 clones, 65% to 90% of which appear only once. Autoimmune disease history or systemic immunosuppression meant exclusion. The timepoints at which blood was sampled were baseline, cycle 4 day 1, and cycle 7 day 1. The V and J genes are TRBV5-1 and TRBJ2-1; perhaps TRBD2 as D (6 bases). The TCR sequence derives from an adult with an advanced solid tumor such as melanoma, head and neck, liver or kidney cancer. Sequenced here: CD4+ or CD8+ T cells sorted from blood, sampled in a trial of the OX40 agonist ivuxolimab. The CDR3 spells CASSLGGGDNEQFF. As DNA, the CDR3 is TGCGCCAGCAGCTTGGGTGGCGGGGACAATGAGCAGTTCTTC.